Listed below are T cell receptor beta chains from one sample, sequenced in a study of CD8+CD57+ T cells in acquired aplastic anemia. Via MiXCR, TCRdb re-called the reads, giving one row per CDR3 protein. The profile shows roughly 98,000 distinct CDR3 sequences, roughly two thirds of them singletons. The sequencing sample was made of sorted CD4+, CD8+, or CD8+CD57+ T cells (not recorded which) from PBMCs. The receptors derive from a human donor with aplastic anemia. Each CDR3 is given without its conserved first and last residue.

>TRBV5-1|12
ASSRVGQGDEQY
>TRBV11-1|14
ASSPPGTGETYEQY
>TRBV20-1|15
SARVPGQSQVVDEQF
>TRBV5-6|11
ASSGTTDTEAF
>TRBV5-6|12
ASSQWAASYEQY
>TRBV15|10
ATSRNADTQY
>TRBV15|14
ATSRTPGTGDEKLF
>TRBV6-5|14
ASSYGARPSTDTQY
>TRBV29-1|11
SARTGYKEKLF
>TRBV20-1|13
SASPGQAMEETQY
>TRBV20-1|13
SARDLGQGIYGYT
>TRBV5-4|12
ASSSPGDQETQY
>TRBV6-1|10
ASSGGGYEQY
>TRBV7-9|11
ASSYRGDEKLF
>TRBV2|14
AFYSGATSEADTQY